This TCR beta chain was sequenced in a study of stem cell transplantation in POMP-related autoinflammatory disease. Study information: Before transplant: CD4+ naive skewing, low CD8+ proportions, reduced cytokine secretion.

Clones were sequenced by immunoSEQ multiplex PCR, and TCRdb holds only the in-frame ones, with some missing. The sample lists roughly 28,000 clones; approximately 78% were seen once. Remarks on this clone: Its antigen is unidentified.

Findings and caveats of the study: Across all analyzed T-cell subsets, patients with PRAID tended toward reduced diversity and increased clonality.

Germline V CDR1 and CDR2: KGHSH, LQKENI. This CDR3 has 15 amino acids. J was trimmed by 2 bases and V by 3 bases; bases with no gene match: 6. This TCR was sampled from a human donor with POMP-related autoinflammation and immune dysregulation (PRAID). Specimen: CD4+ T cells from PBMCs, collected before stem cell transplantation. The chain carries TRBV18 and TRBJ2-5; the match to TRBD1 covers 7 bases. The CDR3 spells CASSPPGQQQETQYF. Written as DNA, the CDR3 is TGTGCCAGCTCACCCCCGGGACAGCAACAAGAGACCCAGTACTTC.